This T cell receptor beta chain was documented in a study of cytomegalovirus exposure and HLA in healthy donors. Study-wide points: Among donors in an Asian-associated ancestry cluster, a later analysis reportedly found fewer N-insertions than the approximately 670-donor mean.

Points on this clone: Its specificity is unknown.

Germline V gene sequence: CDR1 SGHDT, CDR2 YYEEEE. V shed 1 base and J shed 6 bases, with 8 bases lying between them. The CDR3 is 12 amino acids. The study ran its PCR with 60 Vbeta and 13 Jbeta primers. Authors' analysis steps: Approximately 72 million unique TCR beta chains, some 9.9 million of them shared, were counted by a later analysis. Some clones are missing from TCRdb's copy, which holds only in-frame ones; the method was immunoSEQ multiplex PCR. D and trimming were read from the DNA, whereas the V and J calls and clone size are those reported in that table. Seen here are about 130,000 clones, 70% to 90% observed once, and the top ten hold under 6%.

This chain joins TRBV5-6 and TRBJ2-7, with unresolved D. The source material was PBMCs. This receptor was identified in a woman between 40 and 50 years old in good health and CMV-seropositive. CDR3 in DNA: TGTGCCAGCAGCTTGCTGACACCCGAGCAGTACTTC. It encodes CASSLLTPEQYF.